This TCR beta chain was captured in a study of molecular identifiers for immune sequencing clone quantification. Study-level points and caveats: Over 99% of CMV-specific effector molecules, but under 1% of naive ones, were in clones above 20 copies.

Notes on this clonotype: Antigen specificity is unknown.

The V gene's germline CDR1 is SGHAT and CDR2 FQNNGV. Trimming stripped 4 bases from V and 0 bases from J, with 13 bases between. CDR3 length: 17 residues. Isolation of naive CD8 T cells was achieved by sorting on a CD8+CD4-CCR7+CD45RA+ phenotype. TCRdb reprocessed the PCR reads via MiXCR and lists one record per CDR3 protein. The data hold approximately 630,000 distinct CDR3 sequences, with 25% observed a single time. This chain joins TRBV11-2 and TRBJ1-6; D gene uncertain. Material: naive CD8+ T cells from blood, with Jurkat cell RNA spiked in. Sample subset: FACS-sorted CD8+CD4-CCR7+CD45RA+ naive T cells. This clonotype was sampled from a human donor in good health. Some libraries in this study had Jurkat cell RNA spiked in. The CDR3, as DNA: TGTGCCAGCAGCTACCTTTTGTTTGGCTCCTATAATTCACCCCTCCACTTT. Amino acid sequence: CASSYLLFGSYNSPLHF.